A single sample is the source of the 26 T cell receptor beta chains below, sequenced in a study of T cells in Graves' hyperthyroidism and ophthalmopathy. TCR beta CDR3 sequences were amplified from RNA transcripts. A set of HTBI primers served as the primers for a first-round RT-PCR of the TCR CDR3. TCRdb re-derived calls from the multiplex PCR reads in MiXCR, one entry per CDR3 protein. The table includes about 320,000 distinct CDR3 sequences, around 16% detected once. The sequenced sample consisted of blood. The receptors here all came from a man under 40 with Graves' hyperthyroidism.

This clonotype appeared a few times. The chain couples TRBV29-1 to TRBJ1-2; 7 bases are shared with TRBD1. Looked up from germline, CDR1 is SQVTM and CDR2 is ANQGSEA. This CDR3 contains 12 residues. The trim removed 7 bases at V and 7 bases at J, leaving 9 bases unmatched. The CDR3 loop is CSATTGRGGYTF. The CDR3 DNA follows: TGCAGCGCCACGACAGGGCGGGGTGGCTACACCTTC.

This clonotype was seen a few times. This chain connects TRBV30 to TRBJ1-4; D gene ambiguous. V was clipped by 5 bases and J by 7 bases, with 14 bases between them. Germline CDR1 is GTSNPN and CDR2 is SVGIG (reference sequence). This CDR3 contains 13 residues. The CDR3 DNA is TGTGCCTGGTCGTGGCGCCCGGGTGAAAAACTGTTTTTT. It encodes CAWSWRPGEKLFF.

This clonotype was seen repeatedly, ten times or more. The rearrangement links TRBV27 to TRBJ2-4; 12 bases match TRBD2. Germline V CDR1 and CDR2: MNHEY, SMNVEV (reference sequence). The CDR3 sequence is 13 residues long. Trimming removed 7 bases from V and 10 bases from J; junction bases left unmatched: 5. The CDR3 region has the DNA TGTGCCAGCACCCGACTAGCGGGAGATATTCAGTACTTC. This codes for CASTRLAGDIQYF.

The genes are TRBV4-2 and TRBJ2-5; 8 bases are shared with TRBD2. The CDR3 is made up of 14 amino acids. V shed 4 bases and J 4 bases; nucleotides not matched to a gene: 5. The germline CDR1 and CDR2 sequences are LGHNA and YNFKEQ. Written as DNA, the CDR3 is TGTGCCAGCAGCCGAGGGACTAGAGGAGAGACCCAGTACTTC. Its protein product is CASSRGTRGETQYF.

The rearrangement joins TRBV5-1 to TRBJ1-2; possible D gene TRBD1, 6 bases. Trimming shortened V by 6 bases and J by 7 bases, and 16 bases separated the two germline ends. The CDR3 sequence is 13 residues long. CDR1 is SGHRS, CDR2 YFSETQ, per germline. The CDR3 here is CASNIGQSGGYTF. CDR3 coding DNA: TGCGCCAGCAACATAGGACAGTCTGGTGGCTACACCTTC.

This clonotype appeared a few times. The chain carries TRBV19 and TRBJ2-3; D might be TRBD2 (6 bases). V gave up 0 bases and J gave up 4 bases, with 20 bases separating them. This CDR3 is built from 18 residues. Germline CDR1 and CDR2: LNHDA and SQIVND (reference sequence). The CDR3 bases are TGTGCCAGTAGTATAGACTTCTCGCGGAGTGGAGGGTCAGATACGCAGTATTTT. Protein product: CASSIDFSRSGGSDTQYF.

The chain has TRBV20-1 and TRBJ1-3; a weak D match, TRBD1 (6 bases). Germline CDR1 and CDR2: DFQATT and SNEGSKA (reference sequence). Deletions cut 6 bases from V and 4 bases from J, with 16 bases between. This CDR3 is 14 amino acids long. CDR3 sequence: CSAPTGPLGNTIYF. The CDR3 nucleotides are TGCAGTGCCCCCACAGGGCCGTTGGGAAACACCATATATTTT.

This clonotype was seen only a few times. This chain connects TRBV29-1 to TRBJ2-7; D remains unclear. V lost 5 bases and J 3 bases, leaving 11 bases between the germline ends. Germline-derived CDR1 and CDR2 are SQVTM and ANQGSEA. The CDR3 extends over 12 amino acids. The CDR3, as DNA: TGCAGCGTTTTGGTCCCCCTCTACGAGCAGTACTTC. Its protein product is CSVLVPLYEQYF.

This clonotype came up many times. The V and J genes are TRBV5-6 and TRBJ2-5; the D gene could be TRBD1 or TRBD2 (6 bases each). CDR3 size: 16 residues. V dropped 3 bases and J dropped 5 bases, with 20 bases sitting between them. Per germline, CDR1 SGHDT and CDR2 YYEEEE. This CDR3 reads CASSYYRWGAGETQYF. Here the CDR3 DNA reads TGTGCCAGCAGCTACTACCGTTGGGGGGCAGGGGAGACCCAGTACTTC.

The chain carries TRBV6-1 and TRBJ2-2; the D gene is possibly TRBD2 (6 bases). Germline V gene data show CDR1 as MNHNS and CDR2 as SASEGT. CDR3 length equals 17 residues. V was cut by 8 bases and J by 1 base, with 20 bases left in between. The CDR3: CASPLPRAGKNTGELFF. The CDR3 DNA reads as TGTGCCAGCCCTCTGCCAAGGGCGGGAAAGAACACCGGGGAGCTGTTTTTT.

The gene calls are TRBV14 and TRBJ2-1; TRBD2 agrees at 11 bases. Trimming removed 4 bases from V and 6 bases from J; junction bases left unmatched: 5. CDR1 and CDR2 (germline): SGHDN, FVKESK. This CDR3 has 15 residues. Written as DNA, the CDR3 is TGTGCCAGCAGCCTGCTCGGGACTAGCGGCAATGAGCAGTTCTTC. This translates into CASSLLGTSGNEQFF.

There are many counts of this clonotype. This sequence joins TRBV7-2 and TRBJ1-3, with D perhaps TRBD1 (6 bases). Between the trimmed V and J ends, which lost 2 bases and 4 bases, there was a span of 9 bases. This CDR3 comprises 14 residues. Germline CDR1 is SGHTA and CDR2 is FQGNSA. CDR3 coding DNA: TGTGCCAGCAGCTTATCAGGGGCCGGAAACACCATATATTTT. This gives the protein CASSLSGAGNTIYF.

The chain links TRBV10-3 to TRBJ2-6, with D possibly matching TRBD2 (5 bases). The germline V and J ends were trimmed by 3 bases and 2 bases, with 14 bases remaining between them. Germline V gene data show CDR1 as ENHRY and CDR2 as SYGVKD. This CDR3 is 17 amino acids long. Here the CDR3 DNA reads TGTGCCATCAGTGATCCCACATTCGGGACTGGGGCCAACGTCCTGACTTTC. It yields the protein CAISDPTFGTGANVLTF.

The chain is built from TRBV19 and TRBJ1-6; D is perhaps TRBD1 (6 bases). The ends were cut back, 6 bases at V and 6 bases at J, with 12 bases in the middle. Germline-derived CDR1 and CDR2 are LNHDA and SQIVND (reference sequence). The CDR3 spans 14 residues. The chain's CDR3 is CASRKLGGNSPLHF. The CDR3 DNA follows: TGTGCCAGTAGAAAACTAGGGGGTAATTCACCCCTCCACTTT.

This clonotype came up a few times. The gene calls are TRBV5-5 and TRBJ1-2; 7 positions match TRBD1. The CDR3 runs 13 residues. Per germline, CDR1 SGHKS and CDR2 YYEKEE (reference sequence). The J segment lost 6 bases and the V segment lost 5 bases, leaving 7 bases of the junction unmatched. The CDR3 DNA reads TGTGCCAGCAGGCCACAGGGGAAGGATGGCTACACCTTC. Amino acids: CASRPQGKDGYTF.

This clonotype was detected only a few times. The chain has TRBV27 and TRBJ2-5; D perhaps matches TRBD2 (5 bases). CDR1 and CDR2 (germline): MNHEY, SMNVEV (reference sequence). The CDR3 consists of 13 residues. V lost 5 bases to trimming and J lost 5 bases, with 12 bases between them. As DNA, the CDR3 is TGTGCCAGCAGTATGAGGGCTTCCGAGACCCAGTACTTC. Encoded protein: CASSMRASETQYF.

This clonotype has a handful of counts. CDR3 residues: CAIRGPTGTSAQETQYF. The CDR3 nucleotides are TGTGCCATCCGGGGCCCGACCGGGACTAGCGCCCAAGAGACCCAGTACTTC. The gene calls are TRBV10-3 and TRBJ2-5; 10 bases fit TRBD2. The CDR3 has 17 residues. The junction had 13 bases not matched to a gene; V was cut back by 8 bases and J by 1 base. CDR1 and CDR2 from the germline V gene are ENHRY and SYGVKD.

This clonotype has only a few counts. CDR3 sequence (DNA): TGTGCCAGCAGTTTATGCATAAGGGCAGGAGAGACCGGGGAGCTGTTTTTT. Protein product: CASSLCIRAGETGELFF. This sequence joins TRBV28 and TRBJ2-2; D is unresolved. V lost 0 bases and J 5 bases, leaving 16 bases between the germline ends. The V gene's germline CDR1 is MDHEN and CDR2 SYDVKM. CDR3 size: 17 residues. The full variable domain, with the rest looked up from reference TRBV28 and TRBJ2-2, is DVKVTQSSRYLVKRTGEKVFLECVQDMDHENMFWYRQDPGLGLRLIYFSYDVKMKEKGDIPEGYSVSREKKERFSLILESASTNQTSMYLCASSLCIRAGETGELFFGEGSRLTVL.

This clonotype was counted ten times or more. This rearrangement joins TRBV2 to TRBJ2-4; TRBD2 matches 11 bases. This CDR3 has 15 residues. The ends lost 4 bases at V and 10 bases at J; junction bases unmatched: 9. CDR1 is SNHLY and CDR2 is FYNNEI in the germline V gene. For the CDR3, the DNA is TGTGCCAGCAGTGCCTCGACTAGCGGGACGCGGATTCAGTACTTC. This sequence encodes CASSASTSGTRIQYF.

This chain joins TRBV5-1 and TRBJ2-7, with no clear D. Trimming cost V 0 bases and J 4 bases, with 11 bases left between them. CDR1 is SGHRS, CDR2 YFSETQ, per germline. This CDR3 comprises 14 residues. CDR3 DNA sequence: TGCGCCAGCAGCTTGGGTGAGAGCAGATACGAGCAGTACTTC. Translation: CASSLGESRYEQYF.

This clonotype has more than one count but fewer than ten. CDR3 in amino acids: CASRDRYSNQPQHF. The CDR3 region has the DNA TGTGCCAGCCGGGACAGATATAGCAATCAGCCCCAGCATTTT. The rearrangement links TRBV28 to TRBJ1-5, with 7 bases fitting TRBD1. The CDR3 runs to 14 residues. The V gene's germline CDR1 is MDHEN and CDR2 SYDVKM. With 8 bases clipped from V and 0 bases from J, the junction kept 4 bases outside the gene matches.

This clonotype occurred a few times. The genes are TRBV24-1 and TRBJ2-7; 11 bases fit TRBD2. The CDR3 is made up of 14 amino acids. J gave up 4 bases and V 3 bases, and 1 base lay outside the gene matches. Germline CDR1 reads KGHDR; CDR2 reads SFDVKD. CDR3 amino acids: CATSDTSGGYEQYF. The CDR3 DNA reads as TGTGCCACCAGTGATACTAGCGGGGGATACGAGCAGTACTTC.

This clonotype has only a few counts. The chain uses TRBV18 and TRBJ2-1; D may be TRBD1 (6 bases). Per the germline V gene, CDR1 is KGHSH and CDR2 is LQKENI. V was pared by 4 bases and J by 10 bases, with 17 bases between. This CDR3 is built from 14 residues. As DNA, the CDR3 is TGTGCCAGCTCACATAGATCTGGGACACCAGAGCAGTTCTTC. Residues: CASSHRSGTPEQFF.

The chain links TRBV7-2 to TRBJ1-3, with 9 positions matching TRBD1. V shed 0 bases, J shed 4 bases, and the junction held 1 base outside the gene matches. Per germline, CDR1 SGHTA and CDR2 FQGNSA. This CDR3 contains 15 residues. DNA of the CDR3: TGTGCCAGCAGCTTAGCGGACAGGGGCGGAAACACCATATATTTT. Protein: CASSLADRGGNTIYF.

This clonotype was seen at least ten times. This chain uses TRBV28 with TRBJ1-1; 8 bases are shared with TRBD1. Germline trimming cut 8 bases from V and 1 base from J; bases unmatched to any gene: 6. Germline CDR1 MDHEN, CDR2 SYDVKM. The CDR3 is 14 amino acids. CDR3 DNA: TGTGCCAGCGGGCAGGGGGCAGGGAACACTGAAGCTTTCTTT. It is translated as CASGQGAGNTEAFF. Full variable domain (rest looked up from reference TRBV28 and TRBJ1-1): DVKVTQSSRYLVKRTGEKVFLECVQDMDHENMFWYRQDPGLGLRLIYFSYDVKMKEKGDIPEGYSVSREKKERFSLILESASTNQTSMYLCASGQGAGNTEAFFGQGTRLTVV.

The chain links TRBV27 to TRBJ2-4; 9 bases map to TRBD2. V shed 5 bases and J 0 bases; nucleotides not matched to a gene: 5. CDR1 and CDR2 from the germline V gene are MNHEY and SMNVEV (reference sequence). This CDR3 contains 16 residues. CDR3 protein: CASSTGTSRAKNIQYF. The CDR3 DNA follows: TGTGCCAGCAGTACAGGGACTAGCCGAGCCAAAAACATTCAGTACTTC.